This is a list of T cell receptor beta chains from one sample in a study of control samples from healthy donors and cancer patients. Assay used: immunoSEQ multiplex PCR; TCRdb lists only in-frame clones, some missing. This table holds around 200,000 clones, approximately 92% found once. The sequencing input was blood. These TCRs come from a man between 18 and 35 years old in good health. Both conserved end residues are part of each CDR3. Each record gives: V gene, J gene, D gene, clone size, CDR3 DNA, CDR3 protein. A D gene is named only where the DNA matches it firmly. Size is stated for part of the rows, as once, few or many counts, or as a class when the clone is expanded.

v_call: TRBV7-9; j_call: TRBJ2-3; d_call: TRBD1; clone_size: -; cdr3_nt: TGTGCCAGCACCCCTAAACAGGGGGCAGATACGCAGTATTTT; cdr3_aa: CASTPKQGADTQYF
v_call: TRBV19; j_call: TRBJ1-5; d_call: TRBD1; clone_size: -; cdr3_nt: TGTGCCAGTAGTATAAGAAAGGGGACAGGGGGAGATTATAGCAATCAGCCCCAGCATTTT; cdr3_aa: CASSIRKGTGGDYSNQPQHF
v_call: TRBV24-1; j_call: TRBJ2-3; d_call: TRBD2; clone_size: -; cdr3_nt: TGTGCCACCAGTGAGTCTAGCGGGGGGCCGACAGATACGCAGTATTTT; cdr3_aa: CATSESSGGPTDTQYF
v_call: TRBV3-1/TRBV3-2; j_call: TRBJ2-7; d_call: TRBD1; clone_size: -; cdr3_nt: TGTGCCAGCAGCCAAGAAAGGCAGGGGGCCTACGAGCAGTACTTC; cdr3_aa: CASSQERQGAYEQYF
v_call: TRBV20-1; j_call: TRBJ1-2; d_call: -; clone_size: -; cdr3_nt: TGCAGTGCTCCCTTAGGGTATGGCTACACCTTC; cdr3_aa: CSAPLGYGYTF
v_call: TRBV28; j_call: TRBJ2-5; d_call: -; clone_size: -; cdr3_nt: TGTGCCAGCAGTTTTTCCCCCAAAGAGACCCAGTACTTC; cdr3_aa: CASSFSPKETQYF
v_call: TRBV7-8; j_call: TRBJ2-5; d_call: -; clone_size: once; cdr3_nt: TGTGCCAGCAGCTTAGATCGTAGTCAAGAGACCCAGTACTTC; cdr3_aa: CASSLDRSQETQYF
v_call: TRBV9; j_call: TRBJ1-3; d_call: TRBD1; clone_size: -; cdr3_nt: TGTGCCAGCAGCAGTAGACAGGGTTACTCTGGAAACACCATATATTTT; cdr3_aa: CASSSRQGYSGNTIYF
v_call: TRBV7-9; j_call: TRBJ2-1; d_call: TRBD2; clone_size: -; cdr3_nt: TGTGCCAGCAGCTTAGCGTGGACTAGCGGGGCGGCTGAGCAGTTCTTC; cdr3_aa: CASSLAWTSGAAEQFF
v_call: TRBV29-1; j_call: TRBJ2-2; d_call: TRBD1; clone_size: once; cdr3_nt: TGCAGCGTTTCCGGGACAGGGAACACCGGGGAGCTGTTTTTT; cdr3_aa: CSVSGTGNTGELFF
v_call: TRBV3-1/TRBV3-2; j_call: TRBJ2-3; d_call: -; clone_size: -; cdr3_nt: TGTGCCAGCAGCCTCAGCACAGATACGCAGTATTTT; cdr3_aa: CASSLSTDTQYF
v_call: TRBV19; j_call: TRBJ1-5; d_call: -; clone_size: once; cdr3_nt: TGTGCCAGTAGCCTACAGGAATACAAGGGTCAGCCCCAGCATTTT; cdr3_aa: CASSLQEYKGQPQHF
v_call: TRBV5-1; j_call: TRBJ2-7; d_call: TRBD2; clone_size: few; cdr3_nt: TGCGCCAGCAGCCAAGGTGTTAGCGGGGGATCCTACGAGCAGTACTTC; cdr3_aa: CASSQGVSGGSYEQYF
v_call: TRBV7-8; j_call: TRBJ1-1; d_call: -; clone_size: -; cdr3_nt: TGTGCCAGCAGCCAAGGACAGCCCCGATGGTCTGAAGCTTTCTTT; cdr3_aa: CASSQGQPRWSEAFF
v_call: TRBV5-1; j_call: TRBJ1-6; d_call: -; clone_size: once; cdr3_nt: TGCGCCAGCAGCTTGGGGGGGGCTGACAATTCACCCCTCCACTTT; cdr3_aa: CASSLGGADNSPLHF
v_call: TRBV14; j_call: TRBJ2-2; d_call: TRBD1; clone_size: few; cdr3_nt: TGTGCCAGCAGCGAAGGGACAGGCAAAGGCGGCGGGGAGCTGTTTTTT; cdr3_aa: CASSEGTGKGGGELFF
v_call: TRBV6-5; j_call: TRBJ1-6; d_call: TRBD1; clone_size: -; cdr3_nt: TGTGCCAGCAGCGCCGGGACAGGGGGCCCACCCCTCCACTTT; cdr3_aa: CASSAGTGGPPLHF
v_call: TRBV20-1; j_call: TRBJ2-3; d_call: -; clone_size: -; cdr3_nt: TGCAGTGCCCTACTGGGGGATACGCAGTATTTT; cdr3_aa: CSALLGDTQYF
v_call: TRBV5-1; j_call: TRBJ1-4; d_call: -; clone_size: once; cdr3_nt: TGCGCCAGCAGCCCCCTTAGCACGGAAGGGGGAAAACTGTTTTTT; cdr3_aa: CASSPLSTEGGKLFF
v_call: TRBV5-1; j_call: TRBJ2-7; d_call: -; clone_size: -; cdr3_nt: TGCGCCAGCAGCCGGGACTGGAGCTCCTACGAGCAGTACTTC; cdr3_aa: CASSRDWSSYEQYF
v_call: TRBV12-3/TRBV12-4; j_call: TRBJ2-7; d_call: -; clone_size: -; cdr3_nt: TGTGCCAGCAGCCTGGAGAATTCCTACGAGCAGTACTTC; cdr3_aa: CASSLENSYEQYF
v_call: TRBV7-3; j_call: TRBJ2-7; d_call: -; clone_size: -; cdr3_nt: TGTGCCAGCAGCTTATTGGGGGGCTCCTACGAGCAGTACTTC; cdr3_aa: CASSLLGGSYEQYF
v_call: TRBV24-1; j_call: TRBJ1-1; d_call: -; clone_size: -; cdr3_nt: TGTGCCACCAGTGATCCCTACCCGGGGCCTAACACTGAAGCTTTCTTT; cdr3_aa: CATSDPYPGPNTEAFF
v_call: TRBV19; j_call: TRBJ2-1; d_call: TRBD1; clone_size: -; cdr3_nt: TGTGCCAGTAGTGGGACAGGGGGCGCGAAATTAGTCTCCTACAATGAGCAGTTCTTC; cdr3_aa: CASSGTGGAKLVSYNEQFF
v_call: TRBV18; j_call: TRBJ1-2; d_call: -; clone_size: -; cdr3_nt: TGTGCCAGCTCACCGGAGGCTAACTATGGCTACACCTTC; cdr3_aa: CASSPEANYGYTF
v_call: TRBV5-1; j_call: TRBJ2-2; d_call: -; clone_size: -; cdr3_nt: TGCGCCAGCAGCGGGGCCTCGAACACCGGGGAGCTGTTTTTT; cdr3_aa: CASSGASNTGELFF
v_call: TRBV18; j_call: TRBJ1-6; d_call: -; clone_size: -; cdr3_nt: TGTGCCAGCTCACCCCTCCCTCGGGATTCACCCCTCCACTTT; cdr3_aa: CASSPLPRDSPLHF
v_call: TRBV10-3; j_call: TRBJ2-3; d_call: TRBD1; clone_size: -; cdr3_nt: TGTGCCATCAGTGAGTCGACAGGGGGCATCTCAGATACGCAGTATTTT; cdr3_aa: CAISESTGGISDTQYF
v_call: TRBV27; j_call: TRBJ2-3; d_call: -; clone_size: once; cdr3_nt: TGTGCCAGCAGTTTCTCCAATCGGGATACGCAGTATTTT; cdr3_aa: CASSFSNRDTQYF
v_call: TRBV14; j_call: TRBJ1-2; d_call: -; clone_size: once; cdr3_nt: TGTGCCAGCAGCCAAGAAGCAGGGACCTACTATGGCTACACCTTC; cdr3_aa: CASSQEAGTYYGYTF